The clone carrying this TCR beta chain was counted ten times or more. Unmatched junction bases numbered 5, after V lost 2 bases and J lost 1 base. The CDR3 runs 16 residues. Germline V gene sequence: CDR1 PRHDT, CDR2 FYEKMQ (reference sequence). The sample belongs to a study of T cells in Graves' hyperthyroidism and ophthalmopathy. Ophthalmopathy cases met thresholds of Clinical Activity Score at least 3, NOSPECS grade at least 4 and duration under 3 months. Used for diagnoses were clinical symptoms, serum thyroxine and TRAb, thyroid ultrasound and orbital computed tomography. What was amplified from RNA transcripts were TCR beta CDR3 regions. The HTBI primer set served for first-round RT-PCR of the TCR CDR3. TCRdb recomputed calls from the multiplex PCR reads with MiXCR, one row per CDR3 protein. The sample contains more than 350,000 distinct CDR3 sequences, about 14% of which appear only once.

The chain has TRBV13 and TRBJ2-5, with 9 nucleotides matching TRBD2. This clonotype was sampled from a woman aged 25 to 39 with Graves' ophthalmopathy. The sample taken for sequencing was blood. This CDR3 is CASSLSAGGIQETQYF. CDR3 sequence (DNA): TGTGCCAGCAGCTTATCGGCGGGGGGGATCCAAGAGACCCAGTACTTC.